Listed here are 29 T cell receptor beta chains from one sample, sequenced in a study of shared clonotypes between healthy human individuals. Sequencing was performed with immunoSEQ multiplex PCR; in TCRdb, only in-frame clones are kept and a portion is missing. In the table there are roughly 2.5 million clones, around nine tenths of which are singletons. The sample consisted of naive CD4+ T cells sorted from blood. Regarding subset: CD45RA+ positively selected. The receptors shown here come from a man between 18 and 29 years old in good health.

This chain uses TRBV4-1 with TRBJ2-5; D ambiguous. The germline CDR1 and CDR2 sequences are MGHRA and YSYEKL. The CDR3 sequence is 16 residues long. The V gene lost 1 base and the J gene lost 2 bases, with 14 bases spanning the gap. In DNA form, the CDR3 reads TGCGCCAGCAGCCAAGGCTCGGGCAAAAGGCAAGAGACCCAGTACTTC. Protein sequence: CASSQGSGKRQETQYF.

The V gene is TRBV6-6, the J gene TRBJ2-5; 9 positions match TRBD1. The CDR3 is 15 amino acids. The germline gives CDR1 MNHNY, CDR2 SVGAGI (reference sequence). Losses at the gene ends were 0 bases for V and 5 bases for J; bases not matched to a gene: 4. In DNA form, the CDR3 reads TGTGCCAGCAGTTACTCACAGGGGGCTTCGGAGACCCAGTACTTC. Amino acids: CASSYSQGASETQYF.

The chain has TRBV21-1 and TRBJ2-2. TRBV21-1 is shown as a pseudogene. There are 19 residues in the CDR3. As DNA, the CDR3 is TGTGCCAGCAGCAAAGGTAGGGTTGGGGGATCCCTAAACACCGGGGAGCTGTTTTTT. This translates into CASSKGRVGGSLNTGELFF.

In this sample, this clone turned up a few times. The chain recombines TRBV7-2 with TRBJ1-4, with TRBD1 as a possible D gene (5 bases). Germline CDR1 and CDR2: SGHTA and FQGNSA. V was shortened by 1 base and J by 12 bases, with 15 bases between the two germline ends. The CDR3 length is 14 residues. CDR3 nucleotide sequence: TGTGCCAGCAGCTTAGGAGGGGAGCTGGCGCAACTGTTTTTT. It yields the protein CASSLGGELAQLFF.

The J gene is TRBJ2-5, the V gene TRBV29-1; TRBD1 matches 9 bases. CDR1 is SQVTM and CDR2 is ANQGSEA in the germline V gene. V shed 6 bases and J 0 bases; nucleotides not matched to a gene: 8. This CDR3 contains 15 residues. Here the CDR3 DNA reads TGCAGCGTCCTCCTCGGGACAGGGAACCAAGAGACCCAGTACTTC. This sequence encodes CSVLLGTGNQETQYF.

The chain joins TRBV18 to TRBJ2-7, with unresolved D. The germline V gene has CDR1 KGHSH and CDR2 LQKENI. V was shortened by 1 base and J by 2 bases, with 9 bases between the two germline ends. CDR3 length equals 14 residues. CDR3 residues: CASSPQATTYEQYF. The DNA for the CDR3 is TGTGCCAGCTCACCACAAGCCACCACCTACGAGCAGTACTTC.

J is TRBJ2-5 and V is TRBV11-2, with TRBD1 matching over 8 bases. V gave up 5 bases and J gave up 8 bases; unmatched junction bases: 16. CDR1 SGHAT and CDR2 FQNNGV come from the germline V gene. CDR3 size: 16 residues. Here the CDR3 reads CASSKGDRLSLETQYF. CDR3 DNA: TGTGCCAGCAGCAAGGGGGACAGGTTGTCCCTAGAAACCCAGTACTTC. The variable domain in full, with the rest retrieved from reference TRBV11-2 and TRBJ2-5, is EAGVAQSPRYKIIEKRQSVAFWCNPISGHATLYWYQQILGQGPKLLIQFQNNGVVDDSQLPKDRFSAERLKGVDSTLKIQPAKLEDSAVYLCASSKGDRLSLETQYFGPGTRLLVL.

Note on this clone: A read error may account for a junction end that differs from germline. The rearrangement links TRBV5-4 to TRBJ2-7, with D perhaps assigned TRBD1 or TRBD2 (5 bases each). The germline V gene has CDR1 SGHNT and CDR2 YYREEE (reference sequence). The CDR3 runs 13 residues. The CDR3 sequence: CAGSGGKTYEQYF. DNA of the CDR3: TGTGCCGGCAGTGGGGGTAAAACCTACGAGCAGTACTTC.

This sequence joins TRBV5-1 and TRBJ2-2, with D maybe TRBD1 (6 bases). CDR1 and CDR2 from the germline V gene are SGHRS and YFSETQ. V gave up 1 base and J gave up 2 bases, with 9 bases separating them. This CDR3 region has 15 residues. This CDR3 reads CASSLNRENTGELFF. The CDR3, as DNA: TGCGCCAGCAGCTTGAACAGGGAAAACACCGGGGAGCTGTTTTTT.

The rearrangement links TRBV7-8 to TRBJ2-5, with TRBD2 matching 9 bases. The germline V gene encodes CDR1 SGHVS and CDR2 FQNEAQ. The J segment lost 5 bases and the V segment lost 2 bases, leaving 6 bases of the junction unmatched. The CDR3 totals 15 residues. The CDR3 DNA follows: TGTGCCAGCAGCTTATTGGGACTAGCCTACGAGACCCAGTACTTC. This sequence encodes CASSLLGLAYETQYF.

CDR3 amino acids: CASTRTGNYGYTF. CDR3 nucleotides: TGTGCCAGCACCCGGACAGGAAACTATGGCTACACCTTC. The rearrangement uses TRBV6-1 and TRBJ1-2; 7 nucleotides line up with TRBD1. The germline V gene has CDR1 MNHNS and CDR2 SASEGT. The V segment lost 7 bases and the J segment 2 bases; nucleotides outside the gene matches: 4. CDR3 length equals 13 residues.

The chain employs TRBV19 and TRBJ1-4, with D possibly TRBD1 on 5 matching bases. The CDR3 covers 15 residues. V lost 5 bases and J lost 5, with 15 bases in between. Per germline, CDR1 LNHDA and CDR2 SQIVND (reference sequence). This CDR3 reads CASSANRLLNEKLFF. CDR3 in DNA: TGTGCCAGTAGTGCCAACAGGCTTCTAAATGAAAAACTGTTTTTT.

This chain joins TRBV28 and TRBJ2-2; 8 nucleotides match TRBD1. Germline-derived CDR1 and CDR2 are MDHEN and SYDVKM. V dropped 7 bases and J dropped 7; count of bases not matched to a gene: 8. The CDR3 is made up of 14 amino acids. The CDR3 DNA follows: TGTGCCAGCATGCAGGGGGCGAATTTCGGGGAGCTGTTTTTT. This encodes CASMQGANFGELFF.

The chain uses TRBV5-1 and TRBJ1-2; 8 bases are a match to TRBD1. Germline V lookup: CDR1 SGHRS, CDR2 YFSETQ. J was trimmed by 7 bases and V by 4 bases; bases with no gene match: 12. This CDR3 is 15 amino acids long. The DNA for the CDR3 is TGCGCCAGCAGCGAATCCTGGACAGGGAGTGGTGGCTACACCTTC. Translated: CASSESWTGSGGYTF.

The V gene is TRBV28, the J gene TRBJ2-5; D is possibly TRBD1 (5 bases). The CDR3 has 14 residues. Germline V gives CDR1 MDHEN, CDR2 SYDVKM. The germline V and J ends were trimmed by 8 bases and 1 base, with 14 bases remaining between them. Here the CDR3 DNA reads TGTGCCAGCGGACCCCTAGGGGCCCAAGAGACCCAGTACTTC. It yields the protein CASGPLGAQETQYF.

Here the CDR3 DNA reads TGTGCCATCAGTGAGACTAGCGGGGGAGAGGAAGATACGCAGTATTTT. Protein sequence: CAISETSGGEEDTQYF. The chain combines TRBV10-3 with TRBJ2-3, with 11 positions matching TRBD2. The CDR3 is 16 amino acids. Germline CDR1 reads ENHRY; CDR2 reads SYGVKD. Trimming cost V 2 bases and J 5 bases; bases outside gene matches: 6.

The chain links TRBV6-5 to TRBJ1-5, with a tentative D call TRBD1 (6 bases). V shed 6 bases and J shed 4 bases, with 13 bases lying between them. CDR1 MNHEY and CDR2 SVGAGI come from the germline V gene. This CDR3 has 14 residues. CDR3 in amino acids: CASSLQGLNQPQHF. The CDR3, as DNA: TGTGCCAGCAGCCTACAGGGCCTAAATCAGCCCCAGCATTTT.

The chain is built from TRBV18 and TRBJ1-6; tentative D call: TRBD1 (5 bases). Germline V lookup: CDR1 KGHSH, CDR2 LQKENI. The CDR3 has 15 amino acids. Trimming removed 0 bases at V and 9 bases at J, with 12 bases between. Written as DNA, the CDR3 is TGTGCCAGCTCACCACCGCAGGGATTAAGTTCACCCCTCCACTTT. It translates to CASSPPQGLSSPLHF.

This rearrangement joins TRBV5-6 to TRBJ1-3, with D possibly being TRBD1 (6 bases). The CDR3 runs 15 residues. V shed 1 base and J shed 3 bases, with 11 bases lying between them. Germline lookup yields CDR1 SGHDT and CDR2 YYEEEE. Here the CDR3 DNA reads TGTGCCAGCAGCTTGTTGGCAGGGGATGGAAACACCATATATTTT. Its translation: CASSLLAGDGNTIYF. Variable domain in full (rest from reference TRBV5-6 and TRBJ1-3): DAGVTQSPTHLIKTRGQQVTLRCSPKSGHDTVSWYQQALGQGPQFIFQYYEEEERQRGNFPDRFSGHQFPNYSSELNVNALLLGDSALYLCASSLLAGDGNTIYFGEGSWLTVV.

The V call is TRBV5-1, the J call TRBJ2-5; TRBD2 agrees at 7 bases. Germline CDR1 reads SGHRS; CDR2 reads YFSETQ. There are 17 residues in the CDR3. The V gene end was trimmed by 1 base and the J gene end by 4 bases; junction bases not matched to a gene: 13. CDR3 in amino acids: CASSLLPQRDGGETQYF. The CDR3 DNA is TGCGCCAGCAGCTTGTTGCCGCAGCGGGACGGGGGAGAGACCCAGTACTTC.

CDR3 residues: CASSQSYPFTDTQYF. As DNA, the CDR3 is TGCGCCAGCAGTCAATCGTACCCCTTCACAGATACGCAGTATTTT. The chain links TRBV23-1 to TRBJ2-3; D ambiguous. TRBV23-1 falls under the ORF class, with uncertain function. The CDR3 length is 15 residues. With 0 bases removed from V and 2 bases from J, the gap between germline ends came to 9 bases.

The chain uses TRBV5-1 and TRBJ2-3; 7 nucleotides align to TRBD1. Germline-derived CDR1 and CDR2 are SGHRS and YFSETQ. The V gene end was trimmed by 4 bases and the J gene end by 6 bases; junction bases not matched to a gene: 8. The CDR3 loop spans 14 amino acids. The chain's CDR3 is CASSQQGVWDTQYF. DNA for the CDR3: TGCGCCAGCAGCCAGCAGGGGGTTTGGGATACGCAGTATTTT. Looking up the rest from reference TRBV5-1 and TRBJ2-3 gives the full variable domain: KAGVTQTPRYLIKTRGQQVTLSCSPISGHRSVSWYQQTPGQGLQFLFEYFSETQRNKGNFPGRFSGRQFSNSRSEMNVSTLELGDSALYLCASSQQGVWDTQYFGPGTRLTVL.

CDR3 bases: TGCGCCAGCAGCACCGGACAGGTAAACACTGAAGCTTTCTTT. Translating it yields CASSTGQVNTEAFF. The rearrangement joins TRBV5-1 to TRBJ1-1; 7 bases line up with TRBD1. The length of the CDR3 is 14 residues. CDR1 and CDR2 from the germline V gene are SGHRS and YFSETQ. The trim removed 4 bases at V and 2 bases at J, leaving 5 bases unmatched. Full variable domain (outside the CDR3, taken from reference TRBV5-1 and TRBJ1-1): KAGVTQTPRYLIKTRGQQVTLSCSPISGHRSVSWYQQTPGQGLQFLFEYFSETQRNKGNFPGRFSGRQFSNSRSEMNVSTLELGDSALYLCASSTGQVNTEAFFGQGTRLTVV.

In regard to this clone: Within the sample, other DNA sequences also encode this same CDR3. The CDR3 loop reads CASSPGLAGETQYF. Written as DNA, the CDR3 is TGTGCCAGCAGCCCAGGACTAGCAGGAGAGACCCAGTACTTC. The chain joins TRBV7-2 to TRBJ2-5, with 8 bases lining up with TRBD2. J lost 4 bases, V lost 5 bases, and 6 bases had no gene match. Germline-derived CDR1 and CDR2 are SGHTA and FQGNSA. CDR3 length equals 14 residues.

The rearrangement links TRBV7-9 to TRBJ1-3; 7 positions agree with TRBD1. Germline loops: CDR1 SEHNR, CDR2 FQNEAQ (reference sequence). This CDR3 comprises 13 residues. With 8 bases clipped from V and 0 bases from J, the junction kept 1 base outside the gene matches. CDR3 bases: TGTGCCAGCGGGGACAGCTCTGGAAACACCATATATTTT. This codes for CASGDSSGNTIYF.

CDR3: CASSPGLAGGSDTQYF. CDR3 DNA sequence: TGTGCCAGCAGCCCCGGGCTAGCGGGGGGATCAGATACGCAGTATTTT. The J gene is TRBJ2-3, the V gene TRBV5-4; 11 nucleotides line up with TRBD2. From germline, CDR1 is SGHNT and CDR2 YYREEE (reference sequence). The length of the CDR3 is 16 residues. V shed 4 bases and J 4 bases; nucleotides not matched to a gene: 8.

This chain uses TRBV7-6 with TRBJ2-1; 11 bases line up with TRBD2. Trimming took 0 bases from V and 3 from J; bases not matched to a gene: 10. This CDR3 contains 19 residues. The germline V gene has CDR1 SGHVS and CDR2 FNYEAQ. CDR3 region: CASSLAGLAGYLRYNEQFF. CDR3 in DNA: TGTGCCAGCAGCTTAGCAGGACTAGCGGGTTACCTTCGCTACAATGAGCAGTTCTTC.

In its sample, this clone was seen once. Additional DNA sequences in this sample encode the identical CDR3. The chain links TRBV9 to TRBJ2-6, with D hard to call. V lost 4 bases and J lost 0, with 5 bases in between. From germline, CDR1 is SGDLS and CDR2 YYNGEE. CDR3 length equals 14 residues. The CDR3 sequence is CASSSFSGANVLTF. CDR3 bases: TGTGCCAGCAGCTCCTTCTCTGGGGCCAACGTCCTGACTTTC.

The CDR3 loop reads CASSWGLMNTEAFF. The CDR3 DNA reads as TGTGCCAGCAGCTGGGGTCTCATGAACACTGAAGCTTTCTTT. The chain has TRBV5-4 and TRBJ1-1; no clear D gene. This CDR3 spans 14 amino acids. Deletions cut 3 bases from V and 0 bases from J, with 9 bases between. The germline V gene encodes CDR1 SGHNT and CDR2 YYREEE (reference sequence). Looking up the rest from reference TRBV5-4 and TRBJ1-1 gives the full variable domain: ETGVTQSPTHLIKTRGQQVTLRCSSQSGHNTVSWYQQALGQGPQFIFQYYREEENGRGNFPPRFSGLQFPNYSSELNVNALELDDSALYLCASSWGLMNTEAFFGQGTRLTVV.